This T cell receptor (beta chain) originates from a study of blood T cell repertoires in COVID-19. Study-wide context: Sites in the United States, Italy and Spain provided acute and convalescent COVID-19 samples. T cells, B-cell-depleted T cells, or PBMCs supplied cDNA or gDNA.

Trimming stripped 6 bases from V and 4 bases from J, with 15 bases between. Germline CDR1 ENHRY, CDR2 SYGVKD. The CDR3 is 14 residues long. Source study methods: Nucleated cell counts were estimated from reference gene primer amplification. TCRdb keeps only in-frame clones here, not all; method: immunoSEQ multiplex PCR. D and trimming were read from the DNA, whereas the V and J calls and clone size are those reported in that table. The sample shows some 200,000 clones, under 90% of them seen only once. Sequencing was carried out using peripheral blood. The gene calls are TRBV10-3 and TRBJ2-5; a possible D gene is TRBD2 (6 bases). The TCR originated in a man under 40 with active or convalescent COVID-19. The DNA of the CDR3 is TGTGCCATCAGGGGAGGACAATCAGGAGAGACCCAGTACTTC. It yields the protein CAIRGGQSGETQYF.